This T cell receptor (beta chain) derives from a study of blood T cell repertoires in COVID-19. The CDR3 runs 16 residues. In germline, CDR1 is SGHRS, CDR2 YFSETQ. V shed 3 bases and J 6 bases; nucleotides not matched to a gene: 5. Here immunoSEQ multiplex PCR was the method, and the copy in TCRdb shows in-frame clones only, minus some. The profile shows a few hundred thousand clones, around 86% of them singletons. The V gene is TRBV5-1, the J gene TRBJ2-3; 15 bases are shared with TRBD2. The sample taken for sequencing was PBMCs or T cells enriched from blood (not recorded which). This clonotype originated in a woman between 40 and 55 years old with acute COVID-19. This CDR3 is CASSSGLAGGSDTQYF. In DNA form, the CDR3 reads TGCGCCAGCAGCTCTGGACTAGCGGGAGGGTCGGATACGCAGTATTTT.